The 29 T cell receptor beta chains presented below share a single source sample, sequenced in a study of cytomegalovirus exposure and HLA in healthy donors. A multiplex PCR was run with 60 Vbeta primers and 13 Jbeta primers. Data came from immunoSEQ multiplex PCR; TCRdb stores just in-frame clones and leaves some out. This sample has about 170,000 clones, with approximately 81% found just once. The sequenced material came from PBMCs. The receptors come from a woman aged 45-60 years in good health and CMV-seronegative.

This sequence joins TRBV19 and TRBJ2-2, with a possible D match to TRBD1 (6 bases). This CDR3 contains 12 residues. Trimming pared 7 bases from V and 6 bases from J, leaving 9 bases between. CDR1 and CDR2 (germline): LNHDA, SQIVND (reference sequence). CDR3 amino acids: CASTGVPGELFF. DNA of the CDR3: TGTGCCAGTACAGGGGTCCCCGGGGAGCTGTTTTTT. The whole variable domain, remainder taken from reference TRBV19 and TRBJ2-2, is DGGITQSPKYLFRKEGQNVTLSCEQNLNHDAMYWYRQDPGQGLRLIYYSQIVNDFQKGDIAEGYSVSREKKESFPLTVTSAQKNPTAFYLCASTGVPGELFFGEGSRLTVL.

V is TRBV7-2 and J is TRBJ1-4, with D possibly matching TRBD1 (5 bases). V lost 1 base to trimming and J lost 7 bases, with 13 bases between them. The CDR3 is 15 residues long. Germline CDR1 SGHTA, CDR2 FQGNSA. The CDR3 sequence: CASSLGAREAEKLFF. DNA of the CDR3: TGTGCCAGCAGCTTAGGGGCCAGGGAAGCTGAAAAACTGTTTTTT.

The rearrangement uses TRBV28 and TRBJ2-7; no clear D. The germline gives CDR1 MDHEN, CDR2 SYDVKM. With 3 bases removed from V and 1 base from J, the gap between germline ends came to 7 bases. The CDR3 has 13 amino acids. The CDR3 bases are TGTGCCAGCAGTTTCGCGACTTCCTACGAGCAGTACTTC. Its protein is CASSFATSYEQYF.

The gene calls are TRBV19 and TRBJ1-4; the match to TRBD1 covers 7 bases. The junction had 12 bases not matched to a gene; V was cut back by 0 bases and J by 5 bases. In germline, CDR1 is LNHDA, CDR2 SQIVND (reference sequence). This CDR3 contains 18 residues. Here the CDR3 reads CASSIDQRTWDSNEKLFF. The DNA for the CDR3 is TGTGCCAGTAGTATAGATCAACGGACCTGGGACAGCAATGAAAAACTGTTTTTT.

The chain has TRBV4-2 and TRBJ2-5; TRBD2 matches at 8 bases. The V and J ends lost 6 bases and 1 base, in that order; junction bases with no gene match: 10. Germline V gene sequence: CDR1 LGHNA, CDR2 YNFKEQ. The CDR3 length is 16 residues. The CDR3 region has the DNA TGTGCCAGCAGTCTGGCTACAGCGGGGGCCCAAGAGACCCAGTACTTC. This codes for CASSLATAGAQETQYF.

This chain joins TRBV5-8 and TRBJ2-1; 10 bases fit TRBD1. The CDR3 extends over 15 amino acids. Unmatched junction bases numbered 3, after V lost 0 bases and J lost 6 bases. Germline loops: CDR1 SGHTS, CDR2 YDEGEE. Here the CDR3 reads CASSLGGQGSNEQFF. In DNA, the CDR3 is TGTGCCAGCAGCTTGGGGGGACAGGGGAGCAATGAGCAGTTCTTC.

V is TRBV28 and J is TRBJ2-7; 7 nucleotides agree with TRBD2. Germline CDR1 and CDR2: MDHEN and SYDVKM. This CDR3 comprises 16 residues. The ends lost 6 bases at V and 8 bases at J; junction bases unmatched: 19. This chain's CDR3 is CASSSHRGAGVPQQYF. DNA for the CDR3: TGTGCCAGCAGCTCCCACCGAGGGGCGGGGGTGCCCCAGCAGTACTTC.

This chain uses TRBV28 with TRBJ2-5; TRBD1 is a possible D gene (6 bases). Trimming took off 4 bases at V and 5 bases at J, with 23 bases between the two ends. Germline lookup yields CDR1 MDHEN and CDR2 SYDVKM. This CDR3 region has 17 residues. CDR3: CASSSSGVPMSRETQYF. CDR3 bases: TGTGCCAGCAGTTCGTCAGGGGTTCCCATGTCGAGGGAGACCCAGTACTTC.

This clone has just one count. This sequence joins TRBV5-1 and TRBJ1-2; 7 nucleotides line up with TRBD1. V shed 4 bases, J shed 0 bases, and the junction held 12 bases outside the gene matches. The germline V gene has CDR1 SGHRS and CDR2 YFSETQ. The CDR3 has 17 residues. The CDR3 DNA sequence: TGCGCCAGCAGCCCGGAAGGAACAGGGGCCCCTAACTATGGCTACACCTTC. Translating it yields CASSPEGTGAPNYGYTF.

This clone was observed a few times. This chain connects TRBV28 to TRBJ1-6; D is ambiguous. The CDR3 is 14 amino acids. The germline gives CDR1 MDHEN, CDR2 SYDVKM. V was clipped by 2 bases and J by 11 bases, with 13 bases between them. The CDR3 protein is CASSLDRVLAPLHF. CDR3 nucleotides: TGTGCCAGCAGTTTAGATCGGGTCCTGGCACCCCTCCACTTT.

This chain links TRBV10-2 with TRBJ1-6, with TRBD1 matching 10 bases. Germline lookup yields CDR1 WSHSY and CDR2 SAAADI. The junction had 4 bases not matched to a gene; V was cut back by 4 bases and J by 10 bases. This CDR3 region has 14 residues. The DNA of the CDR3 is TGCGCCAGCAGTGGACAGGGGGCTGAATCACCCCTCCACTTT. Its translation is CASSGQGAESPLHF.

The rearrangement uses TRBV29-1 and TRBJ2-7; 9 bases line up with TRBD1. The germline V gene has CDR1 SQVTM and CDR2 ANQGSEA. V lost 1 base, J lost 2 bases, and 9 bases stayed unmatched. The CDR3 runs 16 residues. CDR3 region: CSVEVYPGTGTYEQYF. The CDR3 bases are TGCAGCGTTGAAGTCTACCCCGGGACAGGGACCTACGAGCAGTACTTC.

The V gene is TRBV11-3, the J gene TRBJ1-3; 9 bases are a match to TRBD1. CDR1 SGHNT and CDR2 YENEEA come from the germline V gene. The length of the CDR3 is 17 residues. V gave up 7 bases and J gave up 2 bases; unmatched junction bases: 12. CDR3 region: CASTPRDRVSAGNTIYF. Here the CDR3 DNA reads TGTGCCAGCACCCCCCGGGACAGGGTTTCGGCTGGAAACACCATATATTTT.

This clone has a handful of counts. V and J are TRBV6-1 and TRBJ2-2; TRBD1 aligns across 10 bases. The CDR3 covers 15 residues. The ends lost 7 bases at V and 2 bases at J; junction bases unmatched: 4. Germline loops: CDR1 MNHNS, CDR2 SASEGT. In DNA, the CDR3 is TGTGCCAGCATGAGGACAGGGGGAAACACCGGGGAGCTGTTTTTT. As protein: CASMRTGGNTGELFF.

The chain combines TRBV21-1 with TRBJ2-1; the table assigns TRBD1, which was not confirmed against the DNA. TRBV21-1 is a pseudogene segment. The CDR3 loop spans 17 amino acids. Here the CDR3 reads CASSKSHPGTGDNEQFF. The CDR3 DNA reads TGTGCCAGCAGCAAATCACATCCCGGGACAGGGGACAATGAGCAGTTCTTC.

This clone was detected only a few times. The V gene is TRBV4-1, the J gene TRBJ1-6; 7 bases line up with TRBD1. V gave up 3 bases and J gave up 5 bases; unmatched junction bases: 4. CDR1 is MGHRA and CDR2 is YSYEKL in the germline V gene. The CDR3 loop spans 15 amino acids. The CDR3 coding sequence is TGCGCCAGCAGCCAGTGGGACAGAGATAATTCACCCCTCCACTTT. It specifies CASSQWDRDNSPLHF.

The chain carries TRBV28 and TRBJ2-2, with D unresolved. With 1 base removed from V and 6 bases from J, the gap between germline ends came to 9 bases. The CDR3 sequence is 14 residues long. Germline V gene data show CDR1 as MDHEN and CDR2 as SYDVKM. The CDR3 DNA is TGTGCCAGCAGTTTATCCCCGGTGGCCGGGGAGCTGTTTTTT. This codes for CASSLSPVAGELFF.

The rearrangement joins TRBV9 to TRBJ2-1, with TRBD2 matching over 14 bases. The CDR3 has 18 residues. CDR1 is SGDLS, CDR2 YYNGEE, per germline. The J segment lost 8 bases and the V segment lost 0 bases, leaving 10 bases of the junction unmatched. CDR3 region: CASSVATGTSGGWDEQFF. Here the CDR3 DNA reads TGTGCCAGCAGCGTAGCTACGGGGACTAGCGGGGGCTGGGATGAGCAGTTCTTC.

V gene TRBV7-9 combines with J gene TRBJ1-1, with D unclear. Germline values: CDR1 SEHNR, CDR2 FQNEAQ (reference sequence). The CDR3 contains 13 residues. V was shortened by 7 bases and J by 0 bases, with 9 bases between the two germline ends. The CDR3 nucleotides read TGTGCCAGCAAGGCGGCCCTGAACACTGAAGCTTTCTTT. Amino acid sequence: CASKAALNTEAFF.

The chain carries TRBV6-5 and TRBJ1-2; the match to TRBD1 covers 7 bases. V lost 2 bases, J lost 4 bases, and 4 bases stayed unmatched. CDR3 length equals 14 residues. Germline V gene lookup returns CDR1 MNHEY and CDR2 SVGAGI. The CDR3 loop reads CASSYTGTVYGYTF. CDR3 bases: TGTGCCAGCAGTTACACTGGGACAGTCTATGGCTACACCTTC.

Remarks on this clone: A junction boundary mismatches the germline segment, possibly from a read error. The rearrangement uses TRBV10-3 and TRBJ2-5; 12 nucleotides match TRBD1. This CDR3 contains 15 residues. Germline assignment: CDR1 ENHRY and CDR2 SYGVKD. The CDR3 DNA sequence: TGTACCATCAGTCAACCGGGACAGGGGGCTGAGACCCAGTACTTC. Residues: CTISQPGQGAETQYF.

The table lists this clone with a count of one. The genes are TRBV27 and TRBJ1-5; 9 bases fit TRBD1. This CDR3 is 15 amino acids long. V dropped 6 bases and J dropped 6; count of bases not matched to a gene: 9. The V gene's germline CDR1 is MNHEY and CDR2 SMNVEV (reference sequence). CDR3 sequence reads: CASRDRGLGSQPQHF. CDR3 coding DNA: TGTGCCAGCAGGGACAGGGGTCTAGGAAGTCAGCCCCAGCATTTT.

J is TRBJ2-4 and V is TRBV6-1, with a weak D call TRBD2 (7 bases). Trimming shortened V by 7 bases and J by 7 bases, and 14 bases separated the two germline ends. Germline-derived CDR1 and CDR2 are MNHNS and SASEGT. This CDR3 is built from 13 residues. The CDR3 loop reads CASNRGAWNIQYF. The CDR3, as DNA: TGTGCCAGCAACCGGGGGGCTTGGAACATTCAGTACTTC.

J is TRBJ2-7 and V is TRBV19; the match to TRBD2 covers 9 bases. V lost 3 bases and J lost 2; bases outside the gene matches: 11. Germline V lookup: CDR1 LNHDA, CDR2 SQIVND (reference sequence). The CDR3 runs 17 residues. The CDR3 sequence is CASSIPGGSGRPYEQYF. CDR3 nucleotide sequence: TGTGCCAGTAGTATTCCCGGGGGTAGCGGGAGACCCTACGAGCAGTACTTC.

CDR3 amino acids: CASSLTSGSNTQYF. The CDR3 DNA reads TGTGCCAGCAGTTTGACTAGCGGCTCGAATACGCAGTATTTT. The chain joins TRBV28 to TRBJ2-3, with 9 bases that match TRBD2. CDR3 length: 14 residues. CDR1 and CDR2 from the germline V gene are MDHEN and SYDVKM. Trimming cost V 3 bases and J 7 bases; bases outside gene matches: 5.

V and J are TRBV18 and TRBJ1-1, with D unresolved. Between the trimmed V and J ends, which lost 1 base and 5 bases, there was a span of 5 bases. The CDR3 contains 12 residues. Looked up from germline, CDR1 is KGHSH and CDR2 is LQKENI. The CDR3: CASSPRDTEAFF. The CDR3 DNA sequence: TGTGCCAGCTCACCACGAGATACTGAAGCTTTCTTT.

This clone was found once. In DNA form, the CDR3 reads TGCAGCGTTTGGGGGGTGAGGGCAGATACGCAGTATTTT. Translating gives CSVWGVRADTQYF. The V and J genes are TRBV29-1 and TRBJ2-3, with D possibly being TRBD2 (6 bases). Trimming pared 5 bases from V and 4 bases from J, leaving 13 bases between. Germline CDR1 SQVTM, CDR2 ANQGSEA. The CDR3 is made up of 13 amino acids.

As concerns this clone: Relative to the germline gene, one junction end is altered; a read error may explain this. The V call is TRBV7-9, the J call TRBJ1-1, with a weak D call TRBD1 (6 bases). This CDR3 contains 11 residues. Germline lookup yields CDR1 SEHNR and CDR2 FQNEAQ (reference sequence). The CDR3 reads CSSSGTPEAFF. CDR3 in DNA: TGTTCCAGCAGCGGGACACCTGAAGCTTTCTTT. Complete variable domain (other parts from reference TRBV7-9 and TRBJ1-1): DTGVSQNPRHKITKRGQNVTFRCDPISEHNRLYWYRQTLGQGPEFLTYFQNEAQLEKSRLLSDRFSAERPKGSFSTLEIQRTEQGDSAMYLCSSSGTPEAFFGQGTRLTVV.

There are a few counts of this clone. The chain uses TRBV5-4 and TRBJ2-7; TRBD2 matches at 8 bases. Unmatched junction bases numbered 7, after V lost 7 bases and J lost 4 bases. In germline, CDR1 is SGHNT, CDR2 YYREEE (reference sequence). CDR3 length equals 13 residues. The CDR3 bases are TGTGCCAGCGGGGCGGGAGGAGGATACGAGCAGTACTTC. As protein: CASGAGGGYEQYF.